These 16 T cell receptor beta chains came from one sample sequenced in a study of blood T cell repertoires in COVID-19. The assay was immunoSEQ multiplex PCR, and TCRdb's table has in-frame clones only and misses some. Of roughly 150,000 clones in the sample, over 75% are singletons; the top ten hold around 2.7%. Sequencing was performed on peripheral blood. The receptors stem from a man between 65 and 79 years old with acute or convalescent COVID-19.

The CDR3 protein is CASSVGTPNQPQHF. The CDR3 DNA is TGCGCCAGCAGCGTTGGGACACCCAATCAGCCCCAGCATTTT. V and J are TRBV5-1 and TRBJ1-5, with a tentative D call TRBD1 (6 bases). Trimming stripped 4 bases from V and 3 bases from J, with 11 bases between. The CDR3 sequence is 14 residues long. Germline CDR1 reads SGHRS; CDR2 reads YFSETQ.

The gene calls are TRBV4-3 and TRBJ2-7; D possibly corresponds to TRBD1 (5 bases). Germline assignment: CDR1 LGHNA and CDR2 YSLEER. Trimming shortened V by 0 bases and J by 4 bases, and 13 bases separated the two germline ends. The length of the CDR3 is 15 residues. The CDR3, as DNA: TGCGCCAGCAGCCAAGAGCGAGACAGACCTTACGAGCAGTACTTC. This encodes CASSQERDRPYEQYF.

This sequence joins TRBV7-2 and TRBJ2-5; a weak D match, TRBD1 (6 bases). CDR1 is SGHTA and CDR2 is FQGNSA in the germline V gene. V was clipped by 7 bases and J by 4 bases, with 16 bases between them. The CDR3 sequence is 14 residues long. DNA for the CDR3: TGTGCCAGCAACCCACAAGGGGGAAGAGAGACCCAGTACTTC. Encoded protein: CASNPQGGRETQYF.

The chain employs TRBV5-1 and TRBJ2-1; D may be TRBD1 (6 bases). This CDR3 has 13 amino acids. V was cut by 4 bases and J by 7 bases, with 12 bases left in between. Germline V gives CDR1 SGHRS, CDR2 YFSETQ. The CDR3 DNA reads as TGCGCCAGCAGCGTAGCAGGGGTAAATGAGCAGTTCTTC. Amino acids: CASSVAGVNEQFF.

CDR3 in DNA: TGCGCCAGCAGCTTGGGTTCAGGGCCCCTATCCTACGAGCAGTACTTC. It is translated as CASSLGSGPLSYEQYF. The J gene is TRBJ2-7, the V gene TRBV5-1; a possible D gene is TRBD1 (5 bases). Germline CDR1 is SGHRS and CDR2 is YFSETQ. Trimming stripped 0 bases from V and 1 base from J, with 14 bases between. The CDR3 is made up of 16 amino acids.

The CDR3 nucleotides are TGTGCCAGCAGAATTAGCCGCAGCGCAACTAATGAAAAACTGTTTTTT. Amino acid sequence: CASRISRSATNEKLFF. The chain recombines TRBV2 with TRBJ1-4; the D is unclear. The CDR3 contains 16 residues. The germline V gene has CDR1 SNHLY and CDR2 FYNNEI. The V gene lost 6 bases and the J gene lost 0 bases, with 14 bases spanning the gap.

V is TRBV25-1 and J is TRBJ2-5; 8 bases line up with TRBD1. The V gene end was trimmed by 6 bases and the J gene end by 1 base; junction bases not matched to a gene: 1. This CDR3 has 13 amino acids. Germline V CDR1 and CDR2: MGHDK, SYGVNS. The CDR3, as DNA: TGTGCCAGCAGGGGACAGGTCCAAGAGACCCAGTACTTC. This translates into CASRGQVQETQYF.

The chain uses TRBV6-1 and TRBJ2-7; 8 bases match TRBD1. This CDR3 has 17 amino acids. Germline trimming cut 6 bases from V and 3 bases from J; bases unmatched to any gene: 16. Germline V gives CDR1 MNHNS, CDR2 SASEGT. The CDR3: CASRERVGQAESYEQYF. The CDR3 coding sequence is TGTGCCAGCAGGGAAAGGGTGGGACAGGCCGAGAGCTACGAGCAGTACTTC.

The rearrangement joins TRBV3-1 (or the pseudogene TRBV3-2) to TRBJ1-1; D is unresolved. CDR3 size: 16 residues. V lost 0 bases, J lost 4 bases, and 15 bases lay in between. The germline V gene has CDR1 LGHDT and CDR2 YNNKEL (reference sequence). This CDR3 reads CASSQEGWQVGTEAFF. The CDR3 DNA reads as TGTGCCAGCAGCCAAGAGGGCTGGCAGGTTGGCACTGAAGCTTTCTTT.

V usage is TRBV5-1 and J usage is TRBJ2-7, with TRBD1 as a possible D gene (6 bases). The ends were cut back, 0 bases at V and 2 bases at J, with 12 bases in the middle. This CDR3 is built from 15 residues. Germline V gives CDR1 SGHRS, CDR2 YFSETQ. In DNA form, the CDR3 reads TGCGCCAGCAGCTTGGAAGGGGGAAAGCCCTACGAGCAGTACTTC. Translation gives CASSLEGGKPYEQYF.

The chain employs TRBV6-4 and TRBJ1-2; weak D call: TRBD1 (6 bases). In germline, CDR1 is MRHNA, CDR2 SNTAGT. Trimming left V 0 bases short and J 4 bases short, with 9 bases between. The CDR3 totals 14 residues. The CDR3 DNA sequence: TGTGCCAGCAGTGACTCAGGGGGGGCCTATGGCTACACCTTC. It codes for CASSDSGGAYGYTF.

The chain links TRBV7-9 to TRBJ2-5, with D uncertain. The CDR3 contains 12 residues. Germline loops: CDR1 SEHNR, CDR2 FQNEAQ (reference sequence). The ends were cut back, 5 bases at V and 7 bases at J, with 11 bases in the middle. CDR3 protein: CASSLPQATQYF. The CDR3 DNA reads TGTGCCAGCAGCCTGCCCCAGGCGACCCAGTACTTC.

V usage is TRBV11-1 and J usage is TRBJ2-1; 9 bases align to TRBD2. CDR3 length: 15 residues. Germline V gene data show CDR1 as SGHAT and CDR2 as FQDESV (reference sequence). The trim removed 5 bases at V and 9 bases at J, leaving 11 bases unmatched. The CDR3 is CASSQGRLAGSEQFF. The CDR3 nucleotides are TGTGCCAGCAGCCAGGGGAGGCTAGCGGGAAGTGAGCAGTTCTTC.

Of note for this clone: Other nucleotide sequences in the sample specify the same CDR3. This chain links TRBV27 with TRBJ1-2; TRBD1 agrees at 7 bases. The CDR3 consists of 13 residues. Trimming cost V 6 bases and J 3 bases; bases outside gene matches: 4. CDR1 is MNHEY and CDR2 is SMNVEV in the germline V gene (reference sequence). The CDR3 region is CASRPTGDYGYTF. The CDR3 DNA is TGTGCCAGCAGGCCTACAGGGGACTATGGCTACACCTTC.

This chain joins TRBV27 and TRBJ2-1; 7 bases align to TRBD1. The CDR3 consists of 15 residues. CDR1 is MNHEY and CDR2 is SMNVEV in the germline V gene (reference sequence). V lost 10 bases to trimming and J lost 4 bases; unmatched junction nucleotides: 13. The CDR3 spells CATRVRDSRYNEQFF. The CDR3 nucleotides read TGTGCCACCCGTGTCCGGGACAGCCGATACAATGAGCAGTTCTTC.

The gene calls are TRBV5-6 and TRBJ2-5; D unresolved. Trimming removed 1 base from V and 1 base from J, with 5 bases in between. This CDR3 spans 13 amino acids. Germline CDR1 SGHDT, CDR2 YYEEEE. DNA for the CDR3: TGTGCCAGCAGCTTGCCCGGCCAAGAGACCCAGTACTTC. This sequence encodes CASSLPGQETQYF.